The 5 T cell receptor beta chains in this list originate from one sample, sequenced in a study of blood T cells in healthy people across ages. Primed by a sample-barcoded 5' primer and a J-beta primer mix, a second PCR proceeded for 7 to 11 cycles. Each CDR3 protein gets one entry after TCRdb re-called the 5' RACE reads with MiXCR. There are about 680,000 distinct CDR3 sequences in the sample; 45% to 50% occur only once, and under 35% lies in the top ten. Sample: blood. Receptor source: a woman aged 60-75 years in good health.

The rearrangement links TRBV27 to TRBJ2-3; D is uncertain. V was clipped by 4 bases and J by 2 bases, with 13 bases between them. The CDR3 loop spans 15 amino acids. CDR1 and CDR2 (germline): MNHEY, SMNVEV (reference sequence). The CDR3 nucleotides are TGTGCCAGCAGTTGGACGGGTGGGCCCACAGATACGCAGTATTTT. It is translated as CASSWTGGPTDTQYF.

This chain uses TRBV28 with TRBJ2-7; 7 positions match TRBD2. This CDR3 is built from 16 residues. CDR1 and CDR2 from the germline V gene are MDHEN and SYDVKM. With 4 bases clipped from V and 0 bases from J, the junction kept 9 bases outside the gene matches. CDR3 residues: CASSSASAGASYEQYF. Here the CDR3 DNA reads TGTGCCAGCAGTTCTGCTTCCGCGGGAGCCTCCTACGAGCAGTACTTC.

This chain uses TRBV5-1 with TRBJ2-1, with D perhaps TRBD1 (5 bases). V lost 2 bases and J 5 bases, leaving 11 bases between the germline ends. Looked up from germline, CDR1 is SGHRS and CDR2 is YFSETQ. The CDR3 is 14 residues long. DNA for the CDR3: TGCGCCAGCAGCTTAACTGGGGCCGACAATGAGCAGTTCTTC. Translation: CASSLTGADNEQFF.

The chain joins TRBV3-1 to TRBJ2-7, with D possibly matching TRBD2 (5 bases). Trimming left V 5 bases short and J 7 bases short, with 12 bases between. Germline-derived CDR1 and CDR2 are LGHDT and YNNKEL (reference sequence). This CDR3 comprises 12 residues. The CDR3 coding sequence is TGTGCCAGCAGCTATGGAAGGAGGGAGCAGTACTTC. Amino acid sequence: CASSYGRREQYF.

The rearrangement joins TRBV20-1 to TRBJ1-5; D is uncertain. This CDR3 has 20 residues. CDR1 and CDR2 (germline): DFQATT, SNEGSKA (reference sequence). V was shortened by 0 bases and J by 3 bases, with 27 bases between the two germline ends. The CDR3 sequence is CSARDLRVGSSVVYNQPQHF. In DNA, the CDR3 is TGCAGTGCTAGAGATCTGCGAGTCGGTTCGTCGGTCGTATACAATCAGCCCCAGCATTTT.